Listed below are T cell receptor beta chains from one sample, sequenced in a study of cytomegalovirus exposure and HLA in healthy donors. This table comes from immunoSEQ multiplex PCR, and its TCRdb copy is limited to in-frame clones, with some not included. This table has fewer than 200,000 clones, around 80% appearing once. Source material: PBMCs. The receptors come from a woman in her late teens or twenties in good health and CMV-seronegative. Each CDR3 is given with its conserved first and last residue. A D gene is named only where the DNA matches it firmly. Some rows mark clone size as missing; the rest say once, few, many or name a class of expanded clone.

>TRBV2|TRBJ2-5|-|TRBD1
CASRAGGGETQYF
TGTGCCAGCAGGGCAGGGGGCGGGGAGACCCAGTACTTC
>TRBV28|TRBJ1-5|-|-
CASSLWGEGNQNQPQHF
TGTGCCAGCAGTTTATGGGGTGAGGGAAACCAAAATCAGCCCCAGCATTTT
>TRBV7-9|TRBJ1-5|-|-
CASSLALSSGQQPQHF
TGTGCCAGCAGCTTAGCGCTGTCGTCAGGTCAACAGCCCCAGCATTTT
>TRBV2|TRBJ2-6|once|TRBD1
CASPPGQGASGANVLTF
TGTGCCAGCCCACCGGGACAGGGGGCGTCTGGGGCCAACGTCCTGACTTTC
>TRBV28|TRBJ2-7|-|-
CASQGTYEQYF
TGTGCCAGCCAGGGTACCTACGAGCAGTACTTC
>TRBV4-3|TRBJ2-3|-|-
CASSGGINTDTQYF
TGCGCCAGCAGCGGGGGGATTAACACAGATACGCAGTATTTT
>TRBV11-1|TRBJ2-1|-|-
CASTLRRGRNEQFF
TGTGCCAGCACCCTCCGACGGGGTCGCAATGAGCAGTTCTTC
>TRBV18|TRBJ2-7|-|TRBD1
CASSPQTGVAFEQYF
TGTGCCAGCTCACCACAGACAGGGGTGGCCTTCGAGCAGTACTTC
>TRBV6-1|TRBJ2-1|-|TRBD2
CASSGRLAATYNEQFF
TGTGCCAGCAGTGGAAGACTAGCGGCCACGTACAATGAGCAGTTCTTC
>TRBV7-8|TRBJ2-7|once|TRBD2
CASSLLAGGPDEQYF
TGTGCCAGCAGCTTGCTAGCGGGAGGGCCCGACGAGCAGTACTTC
>TRBV5-6|TRBJ2-1|-|-
CASSLATGLPYNEQFF
TGTGCCAGCAGCTTGGCAACAGGGCTCCCCTACAATGAGCAGTTCTTC
>TRBV28|TRBJ2-5|-|-
CASNTLGRWASQETQYF
TGTGCCAGCAACACTTTAGGCCGGTGGGCATCTCAAGAGACCCAGTACTTC
>TRBV2|TRBJ2-7|-|TRBD1
CASSEQGARYEQYF
TGTGCCAGCAGTGAACAGGGGGCTCGGTACGAGCAGTACTTC
>TRBV7-3|TRBJ2-3|-|TRBD2
CASSLLAGVSTDTQYF
TGTGCCAGCAGCCTGTTAGCGGGAGTATCTACCGATACGCAGTATTTT
>TRBV11-3|TRBJ1-2|-|TRBD1
CASSFQQGRSYYGYTF
TGTGCCAGCAGCTTTCAACAGGGGAGGTCTTACTATGGCTACACCTTC
>TRBV28|TRBJ2-6|few|-
CASSFFRSGANVLTF
TGTGCCAGCAGTTTCTTTCGCTCTGGGGCCAACGTCCTGACTTTC
>TRBV7-7|TRBJ2-2|-|TRBD1
CASSSGTAGELFF
TGTGCTAGCAGCTCCGGGACAGCCGGGGAGCTGTTTTTT
>TRBV4-3|TRBJ2-1|-|TRBD2
CASSHRGGNRNEQFF
TGCGCCAGCAGCCATCGGGGGGGGAACCGCAATGAGCAGTTCTTC
>TRBV14|TRBJ1-1|-|-
CASSQDWGVTEAFF
TGTGCCAGCAGCCAAGATTGGGGGGTAACTGAAGCTTTCTTT
>TRBV11-2|TRBJ1-2|once|-
CASSLDPTGLGGYGYTF
TGTGCCAGCAGCTTAGATCCGACGGGATTGGGTGGTTATGGCTACACCTTC
>TRBV18|TRBJ1-2|once|TRBD1
CASSPPGQGDGYTF
TGTGCCAGCTCACCACCGGGACAGGGAGATGGCTACACCTTC
>TRBV2|TRBJ2-7|-|-
CASSLRSEQYF
TGTGCCAGCAGTTTGCGAAGCGAGCAGTACTTC
>TRBV2|TRBJ2-1|-|-
CASSEVLVRNEQFF
TGTGCCAGCAGTGAAGTTCTAGTACGCAATGAGCAGTTCTTC
>TRBV28|TRBJ2-7|few|-
CASRNSFQGGGYEQYF
TGTGCCAGCCGTAACAGTTTTCAGGGAGGTGGGTACGAGCAGTACTTC
>TRBV9|TRBJ1-1|-|TRBD1
CASSVDRDTEAFF
TGTGCCAGCAGCGTCGACAGGGACACTGAAGCTTTCTTT
>TRBV5-6|TRBJ1-1|-|-
CASSPDRTNTEAFF
TGTGCCAGCAGCCCCGACAGGACCAACACTGAAGCTTTCTTT
>TRBV27|TRBJ2-5|-|-
CASSLGGSAQETQYF
TGTGCCAGCAGTTTAGGGGGCTCGGCCCAAGAGACCCAGTACTTC
>TRBV28|TRBJ1-2|-|-
CASSLPDGLQGVRGYTF
TGTGCCAGCAGTTTACCCGACGGGTTACAGGGAGTGAGGGGCTACACCTTC
>TRBV28|TRBJ2-4|-|-
CASSGLTRPALKNIQYF
TGTGCCAGCAGTGGACTAACCCGACCGGCACTCAAAAACATTCAGTACTTC
>TRBV4-3|TRBJ2-1|few|TRBD2
CASSHHFGTSGGYNEQFF
TGCGCCAGCAGCCACCACTTTGGGACTAGCGGGGGGTACAATGAGCAGTTCTTC
>TRBV19|TRBJ2-1|-|-
CASSIFRDFYNEQFF
TGTGCCAGTAGTATTTTCCGGGACTTCTACAATGAGCAGTTCTTC
>TRBV18|TRBJ2-7|-|TRBD2
CASSPPGRAYEQYF
TGTGCCAGCTCACCACCCGGGAGGGCCTACGAGCAGTACTTC